This T cell receptor beta chain emerged from a study of CD8+ T cells in alopecia areata listed by TCRdb under 2018. For context, the study as a whole: Treated patients were enrolled in an open-label pilot trial of oral tofacitinib, 5 to 10 mg twice daily, for moderate-to-severe alopecia areata. Tofacitinib was given for 6 to 18 months, followed by 6 months of follow-up off drug to assess delayed response and recurrence. The SALT score, which quantifies the percentage of affected scalp surface area, was used to measure disease severity in treated patients. The study used high-throughput TCRbeta sequencing to examine T cell clonal expansion in alopecia areata, in both the C3H/HeJ mouse model and human patients. In humans, TCRbeta sequencing was performed on scalp tissue and on sorted CD4+ and CD8+ peripheral blood T cells from healthy controls and from patients with patchy or totalis/universalis alopecia areata. Patients on tofacitinib were biopsied at baseline and after 4 and 24 weeks of treatment, and several of the patients also had a later scalp biopsy. Clonality in the scalp was compared among normal scalp (n=4), patchy alopecia areata scalp (n=8), and alopecia totalis/universalis scalp (n=8). RNA was obtained with the PAXgene miRNA kit for fixed scalp, the miRNeasy kit for PBMCs, and the RNeasy kit for mouse skin. Amplification of TCRbeta CDR3 regions was done by immunoSEQ multiplex PCR using 35 Vbeta forward primers and 13 Jbeta reverse primers. Findings and caveats that apply to the study as a whole: Unlike mouse skin, where gammadelta T cells dominate, normal human skin contains resident alphabeta T cells that get sequenced too, which complicates analysis of the scalp TCR repertoire. Shared TCR sequences between patients were less evident than in mice, which may be partly attributable to HLA diversity in the patient population. Because the treated cohort was small and included a single nonresponder, larger studies are needed to assess links between baseline CD8+ expansion and response. Compared with normal scalp, lesional scalp, particularly in alopecia totalis/universalis, had higher clonality and more expanded CD8+ clones, which suggests antigenic drive. Tofacitinib significantly lowered scalp clonality and the number of expanded CD8+ clones among the top 100 scalp clones. Many expanded lesional clones were found to persist in scalp and blood during tofacitinib treatment, and relapse after treatment cessation may be partly explained by this persistence.

On this clone: Its antigen specificity is not known. No base qualities exist here, and no much larger clone lies one base off it.

The method behind the library was the immunoSEQ multiplex PCR assay. For TCR sequencing, RNA was extracted from every sample and reverse transcribed into cDNA to serve as template. First-strand cDNA was synthesized using SuperScript III with a 2:1 mix of oligo-dT and random hexamers. A synthetic immune receptor repertoire was used to assess amplification bias, and residual bias was removed computationally. Per the authors' processing: Raw reads were preprocessed for error removal, and CDR3 was defined according to IMGT conventions as running from the conserved cysteine to phenylalanine. Clonality was calculated as 1 minus Shannon entropy normalized by log2 of the number of productive unique TCRs. CD4 or CD8 identity of scalp clones was inferred by cross-referencing scalp TCRbeta sequences with sorted blood CD4 and CD8 repertoires. Here the immuneACCESS table is served through TCRdb, limited to in-frame sequences with V and J called. Missing clones are a known gap in these copies; in checked studies unresolved V genes cover under half, and the rest lacks a known reason. The V and J calls and clone size are taken from that table; D and trimming were inferred from the DNA. The sample table records over 250,000 clones; roughly 63% of these occur just once. The leading ten clones occupy 0.8% to 1% of the sample.

CDR1 and CDR2 were assigned from the germline V gene (reference sequence) as MNHEY and SMNVEV. Its CDR3 holds 15 amino acids, cysteine through phenylalanine. The CDR3 DNA has 45 bases and is translated from base 1. V is cut by 4 bases and J by 2 bases, and the space between the germline ends is 12 bases. Reading the label with the study, this specimen's treatment or condition is: oral pan-JAK inhibitor, 5-10 mg twice daily. Peripheral blood and lesional scalp punch biopsies were obtained from patients with alopecia areata. PBMCs were separated by density centrifugation and stained for CD3, CD4 and CD8, after which CD4+ and CD8+ T cells were sorted on a FACSAria.

The receptor was isolated from a human donor with alopecia areata. The V and J genes are TRBV27 and TRBJ1-5, with a tentative D gene TRBD1 over 5 matching bases. The sequencing used CD4+ T cells sorted from blood, collected at week 52, from a patient treated with tofacitinib. The encoded CDR3 is CASSSQGLGNQPQHF. The DNA sequence follows: TGTGCCAGCAGTTCTCAGGGTTTGGGCAATCAGCCCCAGCATTTT.